Listed here are 26 T cell receptor beta chains from one sample, sequenced in a study of regulatory T cells in long-lasting Graves disease. Documented time point: persistent/refractory GD, antithyroid drugs over 5 years with positive TRAb. Researchers made the TCR library from RNA that was extracted from PBMCs. Building the TCR beta libraries relied on iRepertoire HTBI primers, and CDR3 regions underwent Arm-PCR. MiXCR, run by TCRdb on the multiplex PCR reads, gives a single entry per CDR3 protein. Of hundreds of thousands of distinct CDR3 sequences listed, 25% to 35% are singletons. Source: peripheral blood mononuclear cells (PBMCs), taken when the disease was refractory, from a patient treated with antithyroid drugs. These receptors were collected from a female donor with Graves disease.

In its sample, this clonotype was seen many times. V gene TRBV5-1 combines with J gene TRBJ1-3; D is perhaps TRBD1 (5 bases). This CDR3 is 15 amino acids long. The germline V gene encodes CDR1 SGHRS and CDR2 YFSETQ. Deletions cut 7 bases from V and 1 base from J, with 15 bases between. CDR3 DNA: TGCGCCAGCTCACTCGGGACCCAGTCTGGAAACACCATATATTTT. Protein sequence: CASSLGTQSGNTIYF.

This clonotype has just a few counts. The genes are TRBV20-1 and TRBJ1-4; D is possibly TRBD1 (5 bases). Germline-derived CDR1 and CDR2 are DFQATT and SNEGSKA (reference sequence). Trimming took off 3 bases at V and 2 bases at J, with 16 bases between the two ends. The CDR3 runs to 16 residues. The CDR3 loop reads CSARDAGEVTNEKLFF. DNA of the CDR3: TGCAGTGCTAGGGATGCGGGGGAGGTCACTAATGAAAAACTGTTTTTT.

V is TRBV27 and J is TRBJ1-1; 10 bases agree with TRBD1. V lost 0 bases, J lost 2 bases, and 9 bases stayed unmatched. Germline lookup yields CDR1 MNHEY and CDR2 SMNVEV (reference sequence). The CDR3 is made up of 18 amino acids. The CDR3 DNA reads as TGTGCCAGCAGTTTATCCCGGACAGGGGGGACGATTAACACTGAAGCTTTCTTT. Translating it yields CASSLSRTGGTINTEAFF.

The rearrangement uses TRBV5-1 and TRBJ1-5, with 8 bases lining up with TRBD1. V shed 3 bases, J shed 4 bases, and the junction held 6 bases outside the gene matches. This CDR3 is 15 amino acids long. Germline V CDR1 and CDR2: SGHRS, YFSETQ. The CDR3 protein is CASSWDGQGNQPQHF. The CDR3 coding sequence is TGCGCCAGCAGCTGGGACGGACAGGGTAATCAGCCCCAGCATTTT.

This clonotype has just a few counts. One junction end disagrees with the germline gene, perhaps due to a read error. The gene calls are TRBV27 and TRBJ2-2; D call uncertain. The CDR3 spans 14 residues. Germline-derived CDR1 and CDR2 are MNHEY and SMNVEV (reference sequence). In nucleotides, the CDR3 is TGTGCCACCAGTAGCAGGAAAAACACCGGGGAGCTGTTTTTT. This translates into CATSSRKNTGELFF.

This clonotype was seen at least ten times. The rearrangement joins TRBV5-1 to TRBJ1-1; D is unclear. CDR1 and CDR2 from the germline V gene are SGHRS and YFSETQ. The germline V and J ends were trimmed by 0 bases and 1 base, with 10 bases remaining between them. The CDR3 consists of 15 residues. CDR3 in amino acids: CASSLDPGKNTEAFF. The CDR3 region has the DNA TGCGCCAGCAGCTTGGACCCCGGGAAGAACACTGAAGCTTTCTTT.

The chain has TRBV7-9 and TRBJ2-2, with 14 bases aligning to TRBD2. CDR1 and CDR2 (germline): SEHNR, FQNEAQ (reference sequence). The junction had 20 bases not matched to a gene; V was cut back by 5 bases and J by 6 bases. The CDR3 loop spans 21 amino acids. This chain's CDR3 is CASSGNHGTSGSTHGPGELFF. DNA for the CDR3: TGTGCCAGCAGCGGAAACCACGGGACTAGCGGGAGTACGCACGGGCCCGGGGAGCTGTTTTTT.

This clonotype has at least ten counts. The CDR3 DNA is TGTGCCAGCAGTTACAGGGAAGAGACCCAGTACTTC. Translated, it gives CASSYREETQYF. The chain is built from TRBV6-5 and TRBJ2-5; no clear D. Germline V gene data show CDR1 as MNHEY and CDR2 as SVGAGI. The germline V and J ends were trimmed by 2 bases and 3 bases, with 4 bases remaining between them. This CDR3 region has 12 residues.

This clonotype was counted a few times. The chain joins TRBV25-1 to TRBJ2-5; tentative D call: TRBD1 (6 bases). V dropped 1 base and J dropped 2 bases, with 11 bases sitting between them. Per the germline V gene, CDR1 is MGHDK and CDR2 is SYGVNS. The CDR3 extends over 15 amino acids. CDR3 region: CASSESRGSQETQYF. The CDR3 DNA reads TGTGCCAGCAGTGAATCCAGGGGCTCTCAAGAGACCCAGTACTTC.

The CDR3, as DNA: TGTGCCAGCAGCTTAGAACACCCTGGGGGCACTGAAGCTTTCTTT. This gives the protein CASSLEHPGGTEAFF. The chain carries TRBV11-2 and TRBJ1-1, with TRBD1 as a possible D gene (5 bases). Germline V gene lookup returns CDR1 SGHAT and CDR2 FQNNGV. V lost 0 bases and J lost 4, with 12 bases in between. This CDR3 is built from 15 residues. The full variable domain, its missing parts supplied by reference TRBV11-2 and TRBJ1-1, is EAGVAQSPRYKIIEKRQSVAFWCNPISGHATLYWYQQILGQGPKLLIQFQNNGVVDDSQLPKDRFSAERLKGVDSTLKIQPAKLEDSAVYLCASSLEHPGGTEAFFGQGTRLTVV.

This clonotype was seen at least ten times. The genes are TRBV11-2 and TRBJ2-7; D is ambiguous. Trimming took off 0 bases at V and 7 bases at J, with 7 bases between the two ends. CDR3 length equals 12 residues. The germline CDR1 and CDR2 sequences are SGHAT and FQNNGV. The CDR3 spells CASSLDRVEQYF. The CDR3 bases are TGTGCCAGCAGCTTAGATCGGGTTGAGCAGTACTTC.

This clonotype has at least ten counts. V gene TRBV28 combines with J gene TRBJ1-1; no definite D call. The CDR3 has 14 amino acids. Trimming removed 4 bases at V and 2 bases at J, with 11 bases between. Germline V lookup: CDR1 MDHEN, CDR2 SYDVKM. CDR3 nucleotide sequence: TGTGCCAGCAGTTCCGCGACACTAAACACTGAAGCTTTCTTT. Protein product: CASSSATLNTEAFF.

This chain links TRBV12-3 or TRBV12-4 with TRBJ2-5, with unresolved D. V shed 1 base and J shed 5 bases, with 8 bases lying between them. This CDR3 is 13 amino acids long. CDR3 sequence (DNA): TGTGCCAGCAGTTTAGTGCTCCCGGAGACCCAGTACTTC. This codes for CASSLVLPETQYF.

Many counts were recorded for this clonotype. This chain links TRBV2 with TRBJ2-7; D gene uncertain. The CDR3 contains 12 residues. The ends were cut back, 4 bases at V and 4 bases at J, with 8 bases in the middle. Germline values: CDR1 SNHLY, CDR2 FYNNEI. The CDR3 region has the DNA TGTGCCAGCAGTGGGAAGGGATACGAGCAGTACTTC. This codes for CASSGKGYEQYF.

CDR3 loop: CASSPKGTGFRGLNTEAFF. The DNA of the CDR3 is TGTGCCAGCAGTCCAAAAGGGACAGGGTTTCGGGGGCTGAACACTGAAGCTTTCTTT. The chain couples TRBV7-9 to TRBJ1-1; 9 nucleotides agree with TRBD1. After removal of 6 bases from V and 0 bases from J, the junction contained 17 bases not matched to a gene. The CDR3 extends over 19 amino acids. Germline V lookup: CDR1 SEHNR, CDR2 FQNEAQ (reference sequence).

In this sample, this clonotype turned up many times. J is TRBJ1-2 and V is TRBV25-1; D not resolved. From germline, CDR1 is MGHDK and CDR2 SYGVNS. Between the trimmed V and J ends, which lost 5 bases and 0 bases, there was a span of 7 bases. The CDR3 contains 13 residues. The CDR3 spells CASSLSPNYGYTF. The CDR3 DNA sequence: TGTGCCAGCAGTTTGAGTCCTAACTATGGCTACACCTTC.

V gene TRBV5-4 combines with J gene TRBJ2-7; the D is unclear. V was pared by 0 bases and J by 6 bases, with 13 bases between. The CDR3 runs to 14 residues. Germline lookup yields CDR1 SGHNT and CDR2 YYREEE (reference sequence). The CDR3 is CASSLALGPTEQYF. The CDR3 DNA reads as TGTGCCAGCAGCTTGGCCCTAGGCCCCACCGAGCAGTACTTC.

The J gene is TRBJ1-2, the V gene TRBV18; no definite D call. The CDR3 consists of 15 residues. The V gene's germline CDR1 is KGHSH and CDR2 LQKENI. Trimming pared 2 bases from V and 5 bases from J, leaving 15 bases between. The CDR3 loop reads CASSPTEGSSYGYTF. Here the CDR3 DNA reads TGTGCCAGCTCACCAACGGAAGGGAGTAGTTATGGCTACACCTTC.

This chain links TRBV19 with TRBJ1-1, with D tentatively TRBD1 (6 bases). This CDR3 region has 15 residues. Germline CDR1 and CDR2: LNHDA and SQIVND (reference sequence). The V end lost 3 bases, the J end lost 6 bases, and 17 bases lay between the germline ends. In DNA, the CDR3 is TGTGCCAGTAGTATGTTTTCAGGGGTGAGCTCTGAAGCTTTCTTT. Translated: CASSMFSGVSSEAFF.

This clonotype was observed many times. The chain is built from TRBV28 and TRBJ1-1; tentative D call: TRBD1 (6 bases). This CDR3 is 14 amino acids long. The germline V gene has CDR1 MDHEN and CDR2 SYDVKM. The V end lost 10 bases, the J end lost 5 bases, and 20 bases lay between the germline ends. CDR3 nucleotides: TGTGCCACCCGATTCAGACAGGCTGGGACTGAAGCTTTCTTT. Encoded protein: CATRFRQAGTEAFF.

This clonotype occurred many times. The chain combines TRBV2 with TRBJ1-5, with D hard to call. This CDR3 is built from 14 residues. Trimming left V 5 bases short and J 7 bases short, with 15 bases between. Germline CDR1 and CDR2: SNHLY and FYNNEI. CDR3 nucleotides: TGTGCCAGCAGTCCTGGGCAGAAAACGCAGCCCCAGCATTTT. It is translated as CASSPGQKTQPQHF.

This clonotype was picked up one time. The chain is built from TRBV3-1 and TRBJ2-5; 9 bases align to TRBD2. The CDR3 has 17 amino acids. Trimming took 1 base from V and 4 from J; bases not matched to a gene: 10. CDR1 is LGHDT and CDR2 is YNNKEL in the germline V gene (reference sequence). CDR3 loop: CASSQVAAGGPRETQYF. Here the CDR3 DNA reads TGTGCCAGCAGCCAAGTCGCGGCGGGAGGGCCTCGAGAGACCCAGTACTTC.

The chain uses TRBV5-1 and TRBJ1-1; D not resolved. Germline-derived CDR1 and CDR2 are SGHRS and YFSETQ. V was shortened by 5 bases and J by 1 base, with 12 bases between the two germline ends. The CDR3 consists of 14 residues. CDR3 DNA: TGCGCCAGCAGTCCCCAGGCAGCGAACACTGAAGCTTTCTTT. Amino acids: CASSPQAANTEAFF.

The gene calls are TRBV20-1 and TRBJ1-6; TRBD1 aligns across 8 bases. V dropped 6 bases and J dropped 9; count of bases not matched to a gene: 10. The CDR3 is made up of 14 amino acids. Germline CDR1 reads DFQATT; CDR2 reads SNEGSKA (reference sequence). Here the CDR3 DNA reads TGCAGTGCCCCTCCGGGCAGGGGGCTTTCACCCCTCCACTTT. Translation gives CSAPPGRGLSPLHF.

This clonotype appeared a single time. V is TRBV5-4 and J is TRBJ1-2; tentative D call: TRBD1 (5 bases). Germline V CDR1 and CDR2: SGHNT, YYREEE (reference sequence). The CDR3 loop spans 14 amino acids. Trimming shortened V by 4 bases and J by 5 bases, and 15 bases separated the two germline ends. CDR3 coding DNA: TGTGCCAGCAGCCCTGACGGGGCTGTGTATGGCTACACCTTC. Translating gives CASSPDGAVYGYTF.

This clonotype has a count of ten or more. The chain couples TRBV28 to TRBJ1-4; D might be TRBD1 (6 bases). This CDR3 spans 14 amino acids. Between the trimmed V and J ends, which lost 3 bases and 8 bases, there was a span of 13 bases. Looked up from germline, CDR1 is MDHEN and CDR2 is SYDVKM. The CDR3 DNA reads as TGTGCCAGCAGTTTCCGGGGGCGAAACGAAAAACTGTTTTTT. The encoded protein is CASSFRGRNEKLFF.